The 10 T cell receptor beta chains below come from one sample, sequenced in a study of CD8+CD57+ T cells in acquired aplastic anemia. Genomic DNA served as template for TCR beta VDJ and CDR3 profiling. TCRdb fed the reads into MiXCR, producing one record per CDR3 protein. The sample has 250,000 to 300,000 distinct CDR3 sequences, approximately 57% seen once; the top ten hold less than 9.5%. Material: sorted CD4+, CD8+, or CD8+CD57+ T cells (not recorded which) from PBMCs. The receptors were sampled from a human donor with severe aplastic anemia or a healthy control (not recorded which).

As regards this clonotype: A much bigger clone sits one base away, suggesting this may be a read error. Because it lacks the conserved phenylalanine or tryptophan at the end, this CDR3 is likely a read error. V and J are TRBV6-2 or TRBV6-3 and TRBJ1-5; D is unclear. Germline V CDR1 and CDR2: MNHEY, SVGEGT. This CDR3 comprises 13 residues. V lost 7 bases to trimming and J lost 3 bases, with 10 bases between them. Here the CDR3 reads CASTNTNNQPQHL. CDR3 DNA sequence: TGTGCCAGCACCAACACTAACAATCAGCCCCAGCATCTT.

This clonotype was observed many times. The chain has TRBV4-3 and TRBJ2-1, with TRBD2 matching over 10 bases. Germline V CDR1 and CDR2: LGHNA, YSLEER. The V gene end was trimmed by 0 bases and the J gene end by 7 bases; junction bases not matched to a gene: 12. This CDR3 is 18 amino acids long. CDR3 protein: CASSQDYTSGVFGNEQFF. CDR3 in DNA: TGCGCCAGCAGCCAAGATTACACTAGCGGGGTATTTGGGAATGAGCAGTTCTTC.

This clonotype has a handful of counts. CDR3 in DNA: TGTGCTGTTTGGGGGAAAAACACTGAAGCTTTCTTT. Protein sequence: CAVWGKNTEAFF. The rearrangement joins TRBV28 to TRBJ1-1; D perhaps matches TRBD1 (5 bases). This CDR3 has 12 amino acids. Germline V gene data show CDR1 as MDHEN and CDR2 as SYDVKM.

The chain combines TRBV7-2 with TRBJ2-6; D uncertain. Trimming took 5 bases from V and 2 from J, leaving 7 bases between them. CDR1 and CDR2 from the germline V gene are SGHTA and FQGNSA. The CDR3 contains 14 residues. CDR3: CASSPRTGANVLTF. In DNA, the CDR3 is TGTGCCAGCAGCCCTAGGACTGGGGCCAACGTCCTGACTTTC.

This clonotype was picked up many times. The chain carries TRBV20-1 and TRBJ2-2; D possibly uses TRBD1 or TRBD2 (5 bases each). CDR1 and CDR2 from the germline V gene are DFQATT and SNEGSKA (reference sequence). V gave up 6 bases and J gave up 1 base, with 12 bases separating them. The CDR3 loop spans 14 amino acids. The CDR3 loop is CSASRGVNTGELFF. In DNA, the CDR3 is TGCAGTGCCAGTCGAGGGGTGAACACCGGGGAGCTGTTTTTT.

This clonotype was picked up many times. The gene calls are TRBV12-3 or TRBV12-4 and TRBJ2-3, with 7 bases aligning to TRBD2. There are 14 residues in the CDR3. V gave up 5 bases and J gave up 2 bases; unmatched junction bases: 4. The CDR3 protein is CASSRAGITDTQYF. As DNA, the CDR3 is TGTGCCAGCAGTCGAGCGGGGATCACAGATACGCAGTATTTT.

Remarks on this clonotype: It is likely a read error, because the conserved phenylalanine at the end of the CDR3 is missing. The CDR3 DNA sequence: TGTGCCTGGGGACAGTCATTTGGAAACACCATATATGTT. Translating it yields CAWGQSFGNTIYV. The chain links TRBV30 to TRBJ1-3; tentative D call: TRBD1 (6 bases). Germline CDR1 reads GTSNPN; CDR2 reads SVGIG (reference sequence). Trimming stripped 5 bases from V and 3 bases from J, with 11 bases between. The CDR3 sequence is 13 residues long.

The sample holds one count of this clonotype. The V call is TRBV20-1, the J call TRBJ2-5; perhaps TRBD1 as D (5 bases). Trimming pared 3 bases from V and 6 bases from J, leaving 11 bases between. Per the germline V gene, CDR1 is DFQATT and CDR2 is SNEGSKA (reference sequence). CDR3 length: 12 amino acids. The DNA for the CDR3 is TGCAGTGCTAGGAGGCAGGGTAAGACCCAGTACTTC. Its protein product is CSARRQGKTQYF.

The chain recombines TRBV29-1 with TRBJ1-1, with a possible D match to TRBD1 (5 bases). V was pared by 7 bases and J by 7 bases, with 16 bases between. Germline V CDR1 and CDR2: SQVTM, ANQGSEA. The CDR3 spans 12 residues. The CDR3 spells CSGESGDGEAFF. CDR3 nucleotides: TGCAGCGGGGAATCTGGGGACGGTGAAGCTTTCTTT.

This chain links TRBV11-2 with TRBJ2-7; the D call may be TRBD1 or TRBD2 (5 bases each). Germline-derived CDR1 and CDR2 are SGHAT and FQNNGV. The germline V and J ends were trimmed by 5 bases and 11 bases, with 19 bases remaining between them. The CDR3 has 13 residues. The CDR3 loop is CASSRGYPGPKYF. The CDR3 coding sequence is TGTGCCAGCAGCCGGGGCTATCCGGGTCCCAAGTACTTC.